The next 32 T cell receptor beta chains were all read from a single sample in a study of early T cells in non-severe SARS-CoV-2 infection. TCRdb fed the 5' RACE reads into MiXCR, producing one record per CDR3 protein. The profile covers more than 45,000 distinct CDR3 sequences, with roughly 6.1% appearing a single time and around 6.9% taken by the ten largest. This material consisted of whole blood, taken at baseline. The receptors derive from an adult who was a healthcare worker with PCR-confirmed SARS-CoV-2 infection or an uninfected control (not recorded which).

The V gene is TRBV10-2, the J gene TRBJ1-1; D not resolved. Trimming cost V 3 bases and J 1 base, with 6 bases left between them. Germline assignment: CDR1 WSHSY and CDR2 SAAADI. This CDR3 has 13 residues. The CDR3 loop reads CASSERENTEAFF. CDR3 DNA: TGCGCCAGCAGTGAACGGGAGAACACTGAAGCTTTCTTT.

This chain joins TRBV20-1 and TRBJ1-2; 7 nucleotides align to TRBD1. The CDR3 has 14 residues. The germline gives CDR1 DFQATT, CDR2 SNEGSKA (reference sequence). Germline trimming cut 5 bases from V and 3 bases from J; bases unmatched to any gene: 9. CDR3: CSASRQGSDYGYTF. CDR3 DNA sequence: TGCAGTGCTTCTAGACAGGGTTCAGACTATGGCTACACCTTC.

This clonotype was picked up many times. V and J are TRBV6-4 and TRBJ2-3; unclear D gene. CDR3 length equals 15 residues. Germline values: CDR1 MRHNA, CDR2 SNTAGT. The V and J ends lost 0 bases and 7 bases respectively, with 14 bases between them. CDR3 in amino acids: CASSDSVDKVNTQYF. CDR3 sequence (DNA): TGTGCCAGCAGTGACTCGGTAGATAAGGTGAATACGCAGTATTTT.

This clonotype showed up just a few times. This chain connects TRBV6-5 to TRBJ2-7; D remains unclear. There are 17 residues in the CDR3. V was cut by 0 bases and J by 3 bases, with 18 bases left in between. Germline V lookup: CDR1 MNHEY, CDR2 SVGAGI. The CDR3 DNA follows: TGTGCCAGCAGTTACTCGAGGAACCGGGTATCATTCTACGAGCAGTACTTC. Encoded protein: CASSYSRNRVSFYEQYF.

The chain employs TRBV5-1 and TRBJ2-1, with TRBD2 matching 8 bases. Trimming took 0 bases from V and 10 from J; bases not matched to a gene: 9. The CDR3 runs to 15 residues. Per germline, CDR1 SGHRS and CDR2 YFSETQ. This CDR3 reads CASSLDPSGLDEQFF. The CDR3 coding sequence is TGCGCCAGCAGCTTGGATCCTAGCGGGCTGGACGAGCAGTTCTTC.

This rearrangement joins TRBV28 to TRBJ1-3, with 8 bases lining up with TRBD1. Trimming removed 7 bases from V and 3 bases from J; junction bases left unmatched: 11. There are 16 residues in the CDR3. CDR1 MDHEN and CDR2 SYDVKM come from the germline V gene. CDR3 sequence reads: CASTSPRDRNGNTIYF. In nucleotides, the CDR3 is TGTGCCAGCACTTCGCCCCGGGACAGGAATGGAAACACCATATATTTT.

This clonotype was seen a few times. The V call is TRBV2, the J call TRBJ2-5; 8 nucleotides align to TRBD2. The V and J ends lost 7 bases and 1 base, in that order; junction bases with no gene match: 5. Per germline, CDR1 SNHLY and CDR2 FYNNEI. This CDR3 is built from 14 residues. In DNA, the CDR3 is TGTGCCAGCAATATACTAGCGGCCCAAGAGACCCAGTACTTC. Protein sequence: CASNILAAQETQYF.

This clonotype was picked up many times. The CDR3 bases are TGTGCCAGCAGTGGTATAGGACAGGGGGCTTCAACGCAGTATTTT. It codes for CASSGIGQGASTQYF. The chain recombines TRBV6-1 with TRBJ2-3, with TRBD1 matching over 11 bases. The CDR3 is 15 residues long. The junction had 9 bases not matched to a gene; V was cut back by 4 bases and J by 9 bases. CDR1 is MNHNS and CDR2 is SASEGT in the germline V gene.

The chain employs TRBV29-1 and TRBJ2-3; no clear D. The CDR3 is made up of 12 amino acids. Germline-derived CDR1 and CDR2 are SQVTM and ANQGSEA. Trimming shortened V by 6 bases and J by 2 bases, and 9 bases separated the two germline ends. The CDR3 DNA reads TGCAGCGTGGCCGCCAACACAGATACGCAGTATTTT. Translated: CSVAANTDTQYF.

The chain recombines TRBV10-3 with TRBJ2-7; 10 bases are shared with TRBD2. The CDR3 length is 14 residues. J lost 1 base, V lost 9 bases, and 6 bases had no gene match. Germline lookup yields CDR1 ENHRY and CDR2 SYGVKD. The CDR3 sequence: CAIKREGLSYEQYF. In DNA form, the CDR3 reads TGTGCCATTAAGCGGGAGGGCCTTTCCTACGAGCAGTACTTC.

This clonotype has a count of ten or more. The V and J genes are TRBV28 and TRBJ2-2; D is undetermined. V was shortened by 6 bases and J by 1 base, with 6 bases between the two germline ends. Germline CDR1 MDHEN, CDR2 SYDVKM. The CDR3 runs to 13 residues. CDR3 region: CASRAGNTGELFF. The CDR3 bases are TGTGCCAGCAGGGCAGGGAACACCGGGGAGCTGTTTTTT.

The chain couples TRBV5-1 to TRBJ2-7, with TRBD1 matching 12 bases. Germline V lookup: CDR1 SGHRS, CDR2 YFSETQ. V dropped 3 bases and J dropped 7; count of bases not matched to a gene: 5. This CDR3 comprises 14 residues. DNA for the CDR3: TGCGCCAGCAGCTGGGGACAGGGGGCGAGAGAGCAGTACTTC. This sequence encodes CASSWGQGAREQYF.

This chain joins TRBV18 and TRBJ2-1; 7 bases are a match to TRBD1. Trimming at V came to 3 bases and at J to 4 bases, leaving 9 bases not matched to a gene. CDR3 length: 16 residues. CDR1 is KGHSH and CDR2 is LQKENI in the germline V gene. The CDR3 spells CASSPTMTGQYNEQFF. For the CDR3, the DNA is TGTGCCAGCTCACCTACAATGACGGGACAGTACAATGAGCAGTTCTTC.

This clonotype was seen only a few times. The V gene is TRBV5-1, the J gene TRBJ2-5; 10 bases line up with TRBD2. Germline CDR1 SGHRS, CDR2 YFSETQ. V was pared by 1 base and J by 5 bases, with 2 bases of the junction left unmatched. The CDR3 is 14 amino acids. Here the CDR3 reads CASSLLAGEETQYF. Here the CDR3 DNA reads TGCGCCAGCAGCTTGCTAGCGGGAGAGGAGACCCAGTACTTC.

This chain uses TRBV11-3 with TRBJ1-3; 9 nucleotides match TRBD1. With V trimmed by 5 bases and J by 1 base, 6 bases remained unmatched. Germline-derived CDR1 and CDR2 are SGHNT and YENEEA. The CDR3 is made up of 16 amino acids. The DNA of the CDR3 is TGTGCCAGCAGCCCAGGACAGGGGAAATCTGGAAACACCATATATTTT. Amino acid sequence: CASSPGQGKSGNTIYF.

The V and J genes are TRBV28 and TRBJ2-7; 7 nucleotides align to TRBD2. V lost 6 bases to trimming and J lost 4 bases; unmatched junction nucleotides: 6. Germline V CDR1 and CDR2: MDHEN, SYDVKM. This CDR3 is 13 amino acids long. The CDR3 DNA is TGTGCCAGCAGGGGCGGGACTAAATACGAGCAGTACTTC. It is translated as CASRGGTKYEQYF.

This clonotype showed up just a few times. As DNA, the CDR3 is TGTGCCAGCAGCTTAGTGGCAGGCGGGGAGCTGTTTTTT. Its protein is CASSLVAGGELFF. The V call is TRBV7-2, the J call TRBJ2-2; D not resolved. Germline V gene sequence: CDR1 SGHTA, CDR2 FQGNSA. The CDR3 runs to 13 residues. The V and J ends lost 1 base and 7 bases respectively, with 7 bases between them.

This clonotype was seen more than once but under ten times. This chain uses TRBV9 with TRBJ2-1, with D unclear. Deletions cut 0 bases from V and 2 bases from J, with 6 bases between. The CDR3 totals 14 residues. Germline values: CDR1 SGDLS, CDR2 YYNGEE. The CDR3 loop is CASSVDVTYNEQFF. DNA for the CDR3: TGTGCCAGCAGCGTAGATGTCACCTACAATGAGCAGTTCTTC.

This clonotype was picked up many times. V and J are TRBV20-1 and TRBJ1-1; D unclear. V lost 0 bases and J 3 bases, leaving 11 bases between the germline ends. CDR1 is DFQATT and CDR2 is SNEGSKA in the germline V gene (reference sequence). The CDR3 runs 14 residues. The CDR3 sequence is CSARDHGRDTEAFF. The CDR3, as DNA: TGCAGTGCTAGAGATCACGGGAGGGACACTGAAGCTTTCTTT.

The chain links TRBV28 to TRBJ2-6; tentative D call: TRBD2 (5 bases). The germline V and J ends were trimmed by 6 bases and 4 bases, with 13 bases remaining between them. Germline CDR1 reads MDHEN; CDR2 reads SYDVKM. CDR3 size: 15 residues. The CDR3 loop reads CASRPLRAGANVLTF. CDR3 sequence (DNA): TGTGCCAGCAGACCCCTGAGGGCCGGGGCCAACGTCCTGACTTTC. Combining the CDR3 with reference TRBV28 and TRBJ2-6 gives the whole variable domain DVKVTQSSRYLVKRTGEKVFLECVQDMDHENMFWYRQDPGLGLRLIYFSYDVKMKEKGDIPEGYSVSREKKERFSLILESASTNQTSMYLCASRPLRAGANVLTFGAGSRLTVL.

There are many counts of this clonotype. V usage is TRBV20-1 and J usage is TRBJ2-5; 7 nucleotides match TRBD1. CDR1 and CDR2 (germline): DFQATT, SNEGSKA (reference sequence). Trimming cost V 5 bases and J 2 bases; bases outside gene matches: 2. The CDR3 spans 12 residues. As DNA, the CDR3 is TGCAGTGCTCCGGGACAGCAAGAGACCCAGTACTTC. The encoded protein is CSAPGQQETQYF.

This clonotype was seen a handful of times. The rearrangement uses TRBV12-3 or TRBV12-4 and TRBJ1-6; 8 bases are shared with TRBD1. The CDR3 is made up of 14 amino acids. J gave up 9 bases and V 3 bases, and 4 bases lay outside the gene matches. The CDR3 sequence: CASSFGQGSSPLHF. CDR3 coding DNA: TGTGCCAGCAGTTTTGGACAGGGAAGTTCACCCCTCCACTTT.

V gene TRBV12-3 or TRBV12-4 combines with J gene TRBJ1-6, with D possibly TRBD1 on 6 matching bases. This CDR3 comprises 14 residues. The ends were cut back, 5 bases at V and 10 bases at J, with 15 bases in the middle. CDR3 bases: TGTGCCAGCAGTCCTCGGGGGGGCAGATCACCCCTCCACTTT. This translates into CASSPRGGRSPLHF.

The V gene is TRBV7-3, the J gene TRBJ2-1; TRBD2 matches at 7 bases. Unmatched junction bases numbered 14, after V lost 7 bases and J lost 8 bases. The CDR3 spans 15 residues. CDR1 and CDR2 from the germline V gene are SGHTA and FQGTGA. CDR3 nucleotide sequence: TGTGCCAGCAAATCAGGTCGAGGGAGGGCCGATGAGCAGTTCTTC. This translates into CASKSGRGRADEQFF.

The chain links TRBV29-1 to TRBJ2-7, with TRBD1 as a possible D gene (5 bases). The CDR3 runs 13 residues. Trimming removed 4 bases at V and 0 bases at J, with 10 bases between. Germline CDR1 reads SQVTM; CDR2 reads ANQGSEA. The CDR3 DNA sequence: TGCAGCGTTGCTCCGACAGCCTCCTACGAGCAGTACTTC. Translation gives CSVAPTASYEQYF.

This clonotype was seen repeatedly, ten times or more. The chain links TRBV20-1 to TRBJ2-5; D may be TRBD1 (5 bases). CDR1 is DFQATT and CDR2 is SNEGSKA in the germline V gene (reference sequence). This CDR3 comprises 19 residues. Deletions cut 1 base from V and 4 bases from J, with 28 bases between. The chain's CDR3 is CSARAADAKQAVGRETQYF. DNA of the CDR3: TGCAGTGCTAGAGCGGCGGACGCGAAACAGGCGGTGGGGCGAGAGACCCAGTACTTC.

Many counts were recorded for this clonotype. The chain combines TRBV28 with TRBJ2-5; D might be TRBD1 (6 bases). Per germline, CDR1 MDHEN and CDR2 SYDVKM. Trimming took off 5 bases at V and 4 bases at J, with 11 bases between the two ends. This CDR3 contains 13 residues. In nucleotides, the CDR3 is TGTGCCAGCAGTCCTCTGGGGGCAGAGACCCAGTACTTC. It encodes CASSPLGAETQYF. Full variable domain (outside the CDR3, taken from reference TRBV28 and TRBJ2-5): DVKVTQSSRYLVKRTGEKVFLECVQDMDHENMFWYRQDPGLGLRLIYFSYDVKMKEKGDIPEGYSVSREKKERFSLILESASTNQTSMYLCASSPLGAETQYFGPGTRLLVL.

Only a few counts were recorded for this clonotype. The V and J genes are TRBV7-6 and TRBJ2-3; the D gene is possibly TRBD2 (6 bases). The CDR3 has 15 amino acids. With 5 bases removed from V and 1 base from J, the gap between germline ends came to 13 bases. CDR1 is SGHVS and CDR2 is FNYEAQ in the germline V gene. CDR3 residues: CASSLRASGTDTQYF. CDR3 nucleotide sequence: TGTGCCAGCAGCCTGCGGGCTAGCGGCACAGATACGCAGTATTTT.

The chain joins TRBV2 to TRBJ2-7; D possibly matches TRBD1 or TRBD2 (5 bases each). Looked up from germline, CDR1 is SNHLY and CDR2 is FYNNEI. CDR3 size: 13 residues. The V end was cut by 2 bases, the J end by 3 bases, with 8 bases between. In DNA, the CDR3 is TGTGCCAGCAGTGAAATGGGGGTCTACGAGCAGTACTTC. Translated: CASSEMGVYEQYF.

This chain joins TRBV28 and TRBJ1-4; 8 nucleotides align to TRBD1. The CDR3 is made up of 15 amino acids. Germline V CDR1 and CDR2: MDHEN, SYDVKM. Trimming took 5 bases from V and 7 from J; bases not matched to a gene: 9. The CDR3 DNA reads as TGTGCCAGCAGTCGAATGACAGGGGTTCGTGAAAAACTGTTTTTT. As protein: CASSRMTGVREKLFF.

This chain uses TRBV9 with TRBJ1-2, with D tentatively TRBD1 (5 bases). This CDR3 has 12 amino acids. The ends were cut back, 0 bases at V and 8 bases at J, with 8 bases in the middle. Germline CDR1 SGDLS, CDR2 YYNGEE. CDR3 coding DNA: TGTGCCAGCAGCGTAGGGACATCCGGCTACACCTTC. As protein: CASSVGTSGYTF.

The CDR3 DNA reads as TGTGCCAGCAGTTTGATGAGGACAGGGTCGTCTGGCTACACCTTC. Protein sequence: CASSLMRTGSSGYTF. The chain uses TRBV28 and TRBJ1-2; 8 bases map to TRBD1. Germline CDR1 is MDHEN and CDR2 is SYDVKM. V shed 3 bases and J 7 bases; nucleotides not matched to a gene: 10. The CDR3 is 15 amino acids.